This TCR beta chain emerged from a study of blood T cell repertoires in COVID-19. Across the whole study: The analysed material was cDNA or gDNA that came from T cells, B-cell-depleted T cells, or PBMCs.

Each participant's cohort was designated according to participant-reported clinical history. Two negative PCRs, clearance, or symptom resolution characterized the recovered Cohort 3 donors. Produced via immunoSEQ multiplex PCR; TCRdb's table is partial and in-frame only. The sample yields around 200,000 clones, roughly 85% seen once. CDR3 length: 14 residues. The ends lost 0 bases at V and 6 bases at J; junction bases unmatched: 0. The germline V gene has CDR1 SGHNT and CDR2 YYREEE (reference sequence). Sequencing input: PBMCs or T cells enriched from blood (not recorded which). This receptor was obtained from a middle-aged man who had recovered from COVID-19. The chain has TRBV5-4 and TRBJ2-1, with TRBD1 matching over 10 bases. The CDR3 nucleotides read TGTGCCAGCAGCTTGGGACAGGGGGCCAATGAGCAGTTCTTC. Residues: CASSLGQGANEQFF.